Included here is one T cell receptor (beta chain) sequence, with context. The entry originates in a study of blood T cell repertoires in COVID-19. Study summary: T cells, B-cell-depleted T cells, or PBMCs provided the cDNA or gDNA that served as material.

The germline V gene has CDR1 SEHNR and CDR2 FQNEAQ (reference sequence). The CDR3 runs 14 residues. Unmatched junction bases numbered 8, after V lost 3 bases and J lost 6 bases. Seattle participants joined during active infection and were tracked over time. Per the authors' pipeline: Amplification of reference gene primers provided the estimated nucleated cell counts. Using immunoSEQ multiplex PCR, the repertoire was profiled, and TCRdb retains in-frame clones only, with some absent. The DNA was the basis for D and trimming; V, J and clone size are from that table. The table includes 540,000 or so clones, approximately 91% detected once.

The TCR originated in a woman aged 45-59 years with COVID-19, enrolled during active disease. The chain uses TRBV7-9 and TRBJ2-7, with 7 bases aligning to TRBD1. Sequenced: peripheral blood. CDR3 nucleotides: TGTGCCAGCAGCTTGGACAGGTATCAGGGCGAGCAGTACTTC. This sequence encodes CASSLDRYQGEQYF.